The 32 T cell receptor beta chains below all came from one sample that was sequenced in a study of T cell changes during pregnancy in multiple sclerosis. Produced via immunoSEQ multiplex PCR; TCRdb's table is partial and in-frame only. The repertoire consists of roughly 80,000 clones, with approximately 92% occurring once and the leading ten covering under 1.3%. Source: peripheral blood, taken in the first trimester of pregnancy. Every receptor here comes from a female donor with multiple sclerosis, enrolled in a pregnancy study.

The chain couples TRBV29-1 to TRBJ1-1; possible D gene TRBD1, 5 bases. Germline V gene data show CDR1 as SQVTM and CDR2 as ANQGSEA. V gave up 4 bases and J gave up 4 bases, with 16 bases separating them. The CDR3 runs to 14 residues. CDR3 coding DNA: TGCAGCGTTGGTTCCAGGGTACGAGTCACTGAAGCTTTCTTT. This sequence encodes CSVGSRVRVTEAFF.

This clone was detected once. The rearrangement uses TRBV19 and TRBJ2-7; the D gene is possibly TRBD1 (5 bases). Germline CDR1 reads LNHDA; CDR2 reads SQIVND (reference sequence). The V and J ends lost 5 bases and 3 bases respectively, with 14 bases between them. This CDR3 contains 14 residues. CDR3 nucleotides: TGTGCCAGTAGTGTTCTTCTCGACAGCTACGAGCAGTACTTC. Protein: CASSVLLDSYEQYF.

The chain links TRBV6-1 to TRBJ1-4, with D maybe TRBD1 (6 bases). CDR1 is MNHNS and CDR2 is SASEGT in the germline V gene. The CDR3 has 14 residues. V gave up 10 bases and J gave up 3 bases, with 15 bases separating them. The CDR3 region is CAMGTGQPNEKLFF. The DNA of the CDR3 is TGTGCCATGGGCACAGGGCAGCCTAATGAAAAACTGTTTTTT.

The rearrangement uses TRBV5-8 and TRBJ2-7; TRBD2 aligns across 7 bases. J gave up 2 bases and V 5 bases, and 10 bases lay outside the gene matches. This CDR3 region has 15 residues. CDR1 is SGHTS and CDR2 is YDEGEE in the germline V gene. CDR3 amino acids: CASRYRRGSAYEQYF. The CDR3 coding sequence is TGTGCCAGCAGGTATAGGCGGGGGTCCGCCTACGAGCAGTACTTC.

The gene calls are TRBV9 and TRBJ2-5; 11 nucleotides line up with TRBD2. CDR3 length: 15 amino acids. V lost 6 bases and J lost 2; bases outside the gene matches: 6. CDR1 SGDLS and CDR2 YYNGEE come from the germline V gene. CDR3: CASNLAGGRQETQYF. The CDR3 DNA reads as TGTGCCAGCAACTTAGCGGGAGGGAGGCAAGAGACCCAGTACTTC.

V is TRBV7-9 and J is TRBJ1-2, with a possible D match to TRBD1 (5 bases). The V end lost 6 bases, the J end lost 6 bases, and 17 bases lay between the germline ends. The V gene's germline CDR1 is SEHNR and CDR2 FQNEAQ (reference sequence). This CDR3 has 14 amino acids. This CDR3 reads CASRTTSGNHGYTF. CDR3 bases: TGTGCCAGCAGGACGACCTCAGGGAACCATGGCTACACCTTC.

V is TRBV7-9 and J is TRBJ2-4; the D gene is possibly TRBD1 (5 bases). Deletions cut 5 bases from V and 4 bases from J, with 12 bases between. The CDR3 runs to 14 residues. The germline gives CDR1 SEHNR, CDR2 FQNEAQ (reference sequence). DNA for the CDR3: TGTGCCAGCAGCAACCAGGGCTATAAAAACATTCAGTACTTC. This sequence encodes CASSNQGYKNIQYF.

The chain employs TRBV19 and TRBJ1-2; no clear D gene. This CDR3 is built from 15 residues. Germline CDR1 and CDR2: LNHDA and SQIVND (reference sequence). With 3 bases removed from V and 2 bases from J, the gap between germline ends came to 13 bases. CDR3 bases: TGTGCCAGTAGTATTTGGGCACCAAAGAACTATGGCTACACCTTC. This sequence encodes CASSIWAPKNYGYTF. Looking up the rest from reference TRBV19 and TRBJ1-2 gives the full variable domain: DGGITQSPKYLFRKEGQNVTLSCEQNLNHDAMYWYRQDPGQGLRLIYYSQIVNDFQKGDIAEGYSVSREKKESFPLTVTSAQKNPTAFYLCASSIWAPKNYGYTFGSGTRLTVV.

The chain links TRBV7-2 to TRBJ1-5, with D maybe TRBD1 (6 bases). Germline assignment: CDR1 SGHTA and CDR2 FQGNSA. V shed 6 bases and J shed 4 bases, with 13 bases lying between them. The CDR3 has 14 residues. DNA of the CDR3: TGTGCCAGCAGGGAGAGGGGGGGGAATCAGCCCCAGCATTTT. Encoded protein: CASRERGGNQPQHF.

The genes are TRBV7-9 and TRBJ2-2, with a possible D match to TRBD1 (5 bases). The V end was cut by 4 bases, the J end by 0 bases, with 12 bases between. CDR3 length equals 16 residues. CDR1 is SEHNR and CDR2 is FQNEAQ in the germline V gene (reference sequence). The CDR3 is CASSSTGVSNTGELFF. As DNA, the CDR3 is TGTGCCAGCAGCTCAACAGGAGTATCGAACACCGGGGAGCTGTTTTTT.

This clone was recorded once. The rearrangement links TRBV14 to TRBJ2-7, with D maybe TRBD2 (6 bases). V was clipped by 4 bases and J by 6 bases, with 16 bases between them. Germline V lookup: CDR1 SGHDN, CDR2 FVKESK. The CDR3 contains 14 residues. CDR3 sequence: CASSPRLGWAEQYF. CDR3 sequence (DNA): TGTGCCAGCAGCCCGAGACTAGGGTGGGCCGAGCAGTACTTC.

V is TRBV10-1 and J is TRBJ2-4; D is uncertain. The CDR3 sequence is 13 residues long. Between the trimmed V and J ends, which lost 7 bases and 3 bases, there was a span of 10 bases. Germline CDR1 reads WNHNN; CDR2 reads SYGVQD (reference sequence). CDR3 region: CASIALHKNIQYF. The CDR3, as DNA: TGCGCCAGCATAGCCCTTCACAAAAACATTCAGTACTTC.

The CDR3 here is CASRGQRSRRETQYF. In nucleotides, the CDR3 is TGTGCCAGCAGGGGACAGAGATCAAGGAGAGAGACCCAGTACTTC. The rearrangement links TRBV2 to TRBJ2-5; 7 nucleotides match TRBD1. This CDR3 has 15 residues. With V trimmed by 6 bases and J by 4 bases, 11 bases remained unmatched. The germline CDR1 and CDR2 sequences are SNHLY and FYNNEI.

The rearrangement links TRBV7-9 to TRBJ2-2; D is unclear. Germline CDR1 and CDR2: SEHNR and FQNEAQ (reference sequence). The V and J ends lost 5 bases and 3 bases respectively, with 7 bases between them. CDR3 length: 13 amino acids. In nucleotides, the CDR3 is TGTGCCAGCAGCCTCCCTGACACCGGGGAGCTGTTTTTT. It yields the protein CASSLPDTGELFF. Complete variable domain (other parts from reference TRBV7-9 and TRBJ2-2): DTGVSQNPRHKITKRGQNVTFRCDPISEHNRLYWYRQTLGQGPEFLTYFQNEAQLEKSRLLSDRFSAERPKGSFSTLEIQRTEQGDSAMYLCASSLPDTGELFFGEGSRLTVL.

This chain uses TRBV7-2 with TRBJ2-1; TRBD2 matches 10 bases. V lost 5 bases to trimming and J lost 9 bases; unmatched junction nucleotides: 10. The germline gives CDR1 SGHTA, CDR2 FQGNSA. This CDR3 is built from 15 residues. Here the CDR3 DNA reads TGTGCCAGCAGCCAGATAGCGGGAGGCTCCACTGAGCAGTTCTTC. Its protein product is CASSQIAGGSTEQFF.

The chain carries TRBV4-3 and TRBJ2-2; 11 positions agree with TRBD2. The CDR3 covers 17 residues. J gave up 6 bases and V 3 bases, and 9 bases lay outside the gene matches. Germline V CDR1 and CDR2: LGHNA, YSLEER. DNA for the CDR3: TGCGCCAGCAGCCAGGCTAGCGGGGGGACTGTCTCCGGGGAGCTGTTTTTT. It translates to CASSQASGGTVSGELFF.

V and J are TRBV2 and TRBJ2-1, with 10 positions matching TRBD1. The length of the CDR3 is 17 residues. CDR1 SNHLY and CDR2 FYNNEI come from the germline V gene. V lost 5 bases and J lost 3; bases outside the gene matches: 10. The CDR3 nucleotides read TGTGCCAGCAGTCGTAGAGAGGGGACAGGGGACTACAATGAGCAGTTCTTC. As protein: CASSRREGTGDYNEQFF.

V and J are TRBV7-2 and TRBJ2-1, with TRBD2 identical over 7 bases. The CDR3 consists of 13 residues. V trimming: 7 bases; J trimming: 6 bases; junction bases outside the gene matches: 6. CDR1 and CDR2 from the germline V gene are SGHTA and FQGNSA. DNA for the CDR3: TGTGCCAGCACCCCTCCGGGGGGCAATGAGCAGTTCTTC. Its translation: CASTPPGGNEQFF.

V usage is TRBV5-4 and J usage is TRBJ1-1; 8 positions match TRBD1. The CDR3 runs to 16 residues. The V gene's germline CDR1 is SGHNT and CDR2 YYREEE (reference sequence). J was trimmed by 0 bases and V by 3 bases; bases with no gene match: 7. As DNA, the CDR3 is TGTGCCAGCAGCTCCTACAGGGGGACGTTGAACACTGAAGCTTTCTTT. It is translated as CASSSYRGTLNTEAFF.

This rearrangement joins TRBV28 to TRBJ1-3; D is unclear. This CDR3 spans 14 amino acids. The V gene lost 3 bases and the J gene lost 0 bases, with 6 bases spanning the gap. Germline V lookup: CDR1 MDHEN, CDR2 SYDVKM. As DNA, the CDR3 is TGTGCCAGCAGTTTCTCCCTCTCTGGAAACACCATATATTTT. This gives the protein CASSFSLSGNTIYF.

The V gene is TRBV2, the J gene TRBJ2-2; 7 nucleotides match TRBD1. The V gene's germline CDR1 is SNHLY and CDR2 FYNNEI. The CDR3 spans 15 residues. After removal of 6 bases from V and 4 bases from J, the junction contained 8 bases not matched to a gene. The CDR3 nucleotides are TGTGCCAGCAGGGGACAGTGGAGGAGCACCGGGGAGCTGTTTTTT. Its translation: CASRGQWRSTGELFF.

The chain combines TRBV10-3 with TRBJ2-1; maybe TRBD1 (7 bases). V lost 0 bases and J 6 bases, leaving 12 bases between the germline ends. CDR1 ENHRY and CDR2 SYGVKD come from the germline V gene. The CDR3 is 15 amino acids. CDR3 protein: CAISESRQGGNEQFF. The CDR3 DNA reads TGTGCCATCAGTGAGTCCCGACAGGGAGGCAATGAGCAGTTCTTC.

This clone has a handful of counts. The DNA of the CDR3 is TGTGCCAGTAGTAAAGTGGACAGGGGAAATAATTCACCCCTCCACTTT. Its translation is CASSKVDRGNNSPLHF. V is TRBV19 and J is TRBJ1-6, with 9 nucleotides matching TRBD1. Germline V gives CDR1 LNHDA, CDR2 SQIVND (reference sequence). This CDR3 has 16 residues. With 4 bases clipped from V and 5 bases from J, the junction kept 6 bases outside the gene matches.

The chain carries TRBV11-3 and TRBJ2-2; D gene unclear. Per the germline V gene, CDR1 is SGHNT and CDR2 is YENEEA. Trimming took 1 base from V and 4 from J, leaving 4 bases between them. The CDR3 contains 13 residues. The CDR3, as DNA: TGTGCCAGCAGCTTAGTCGGCACCGGGGAGCTGTTTTTT. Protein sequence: CASSLVGTGELFF.

CDR3 sequence: CASSPTSGKNTGELFF. The CDR3 DNA sequence: TGTGCCAGCTCACCGACTAGCGGGAAGAACACCGGGGAGCTGTTTTTT. This chain links TRBV18 with TRBJ2-2; 11 bases match TRBD2. Per germline, CDR1 KGHSH and CDR2 LQKENI. The CDR3 sequence is 16 residues long. V shed 3 bases, J shed 1 base, and the junction held 1 base outside the gene matches.

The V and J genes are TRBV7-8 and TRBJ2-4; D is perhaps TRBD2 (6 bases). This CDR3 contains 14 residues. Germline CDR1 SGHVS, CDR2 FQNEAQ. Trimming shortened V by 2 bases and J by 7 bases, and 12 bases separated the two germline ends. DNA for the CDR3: TGTGCCAGCAGCTTAATCGGGAGAGGGAACATTCAGTACTTC. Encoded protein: CASSLIGRGNIQYF.

The CDR3 bases are TGCGCCAGCAGCCGGGAGGGGAAAGCAGATACGCAGTATTTT. As protein: CASSREGKADTQYF. The chain uses TRBV5-1 and TRBJ2-3; TRBD2 matches at 8 bases. Looked up from germline, CDR1 is SGHRS and CDR2 is YFSETQ. The CDR3 extends over 14 amino acids. Trimming removed 4 bases from V and 4 bases from J; junction bases left unmatched: 5.

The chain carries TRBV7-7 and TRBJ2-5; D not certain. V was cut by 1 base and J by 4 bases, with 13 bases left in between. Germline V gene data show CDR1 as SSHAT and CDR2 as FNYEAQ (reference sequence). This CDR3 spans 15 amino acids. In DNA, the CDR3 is TGTGCCAGCAGCTTAGGTCCCAGCGATGGAGAGACCCAGTACTTC. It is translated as CASSLGPSDGETQYF.

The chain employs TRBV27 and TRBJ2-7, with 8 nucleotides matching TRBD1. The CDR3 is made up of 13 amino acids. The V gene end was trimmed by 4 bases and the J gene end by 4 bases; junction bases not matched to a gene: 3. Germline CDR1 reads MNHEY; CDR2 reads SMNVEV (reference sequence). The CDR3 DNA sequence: TGTGCCAGCAGTTCGCAGGGGGCTTACGAGCAGTACTTC. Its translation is CASSSQGAYEQYF.

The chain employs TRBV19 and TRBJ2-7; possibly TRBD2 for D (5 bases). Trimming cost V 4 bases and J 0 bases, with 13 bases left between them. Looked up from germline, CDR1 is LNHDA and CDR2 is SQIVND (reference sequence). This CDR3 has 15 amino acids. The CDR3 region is CASSTGLGSSYEQYF. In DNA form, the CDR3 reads TGTGCCAGTAGTACCGGACTGGGAAGCTCCTACGAGCAGTACTTC.

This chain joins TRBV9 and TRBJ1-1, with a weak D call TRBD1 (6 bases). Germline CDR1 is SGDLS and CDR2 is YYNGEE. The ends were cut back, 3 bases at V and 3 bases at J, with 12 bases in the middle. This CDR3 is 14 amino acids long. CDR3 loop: CASSASGHHTEAFF. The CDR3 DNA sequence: TGTGCCAGCAGCGCCTCGGGACATCACACTGAAGCTTTCTTT. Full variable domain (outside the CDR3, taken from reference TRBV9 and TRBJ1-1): DSGVTQTPKHLITATGQRVTLRCSPRSGDLSVYWYQQSLDQGLQFLIQYYNGEERAKGNILERFSAQQFPDLHSELNLSSLELGDSALYFCASSASGHHTEAFFGQGTRLTVV.

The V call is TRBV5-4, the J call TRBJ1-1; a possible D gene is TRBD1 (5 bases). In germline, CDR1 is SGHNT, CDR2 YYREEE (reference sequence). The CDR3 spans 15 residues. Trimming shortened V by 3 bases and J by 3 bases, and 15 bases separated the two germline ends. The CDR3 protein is CASSSDGGVYTEAFF. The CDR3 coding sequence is TGTGCCAGCAGCTCCGACGGGGGGGTATACACTGAAGCTTTCTTT.